The sample holds a few counts of the clone carrying this T cell receptor (beta chain). The antigen remains undetermined. The source of the sample is a study of identical twins. Findings of the study overall: It was cross-sectional statistical analysis, not following the same donors, that the conclusions relied on.

J was trimmed by 10 bases and V by 5 bases; bases with no gene match: 8. CDR1 and CDR2 (germline): MNHNS, SASEGT. The CDR3 consists of 15 residues. In TCRdb, the 5' RACE reads were re-called with MiXCR into one record per CDR3 protein. Among 500,000 or so distinct CDR3 sequences, around 20% were seen once, and the ten largest hold 0.91%. This same sample was also part of a study on T cells expressing NK-cell markers. That report adds: The same clonotypes also predominated in the CD3+CD56-NKG2C+ fraction of several donors. HCMV specificity of expanded NKG2C+ T cell clones remained unclear.

This clonotype was obtained from a woman aged 18-29 years in good health. This chain uses TRBV6-1 with TRBJ2-1, with 13 nucleotides matching TRBD2. The specimen sequenced was CD4+ T cells sorted from blood. This CDR3 is CASSPGLAGDYEQFF. In DNA form, the CDR3 reads TGTGCCAGCAGTCCCGGACTAGCGGGAGATTACGAGCAGTTCTTC.